This TCR beta chain comes out of a study of blood T cell repertoires in COVID-19. Study at large: Acute and convalescent COVID-19 specimens originated in the United States, Italy and Spain. T cells, B-cell-depleted T cells, or PBMCs supplied cDNA or gDNA.

In the authors' workflow: Amplification from reference gene primers served as the basis for estimated nucleated cell counts. Profiling relied on immunoSEQ multiplex PCR, and the TCRdb table lists in-frame clones only, not all of them. V, J and clone size reflect that table, while D and trimming were determined from the DNA. The sample yields about 140,000 clones, approximately 85% seen once. The germline V gene encodes CDR1 KGHDR and CDR2 SFDVKD. This CDR3 comprises 15 residues. V lost 8 bases to trimming and J lost 0 bases, with 14 bases between them. The sequence was collected from a man in his fifties or sixties with acute or convalescent COVID-19. The V call is TRBV24-1, the J call TRBJ2-3; tentative D call: TRBD1 (6 bases). The material sequenced was peripheral blood. The CDR3 DNA follows: TGTGCCACCACCAAGGGGCAGGGGAGCACAGATACGCAGTATTTT. Translating it yields CATTKGQGSTDTQYF.